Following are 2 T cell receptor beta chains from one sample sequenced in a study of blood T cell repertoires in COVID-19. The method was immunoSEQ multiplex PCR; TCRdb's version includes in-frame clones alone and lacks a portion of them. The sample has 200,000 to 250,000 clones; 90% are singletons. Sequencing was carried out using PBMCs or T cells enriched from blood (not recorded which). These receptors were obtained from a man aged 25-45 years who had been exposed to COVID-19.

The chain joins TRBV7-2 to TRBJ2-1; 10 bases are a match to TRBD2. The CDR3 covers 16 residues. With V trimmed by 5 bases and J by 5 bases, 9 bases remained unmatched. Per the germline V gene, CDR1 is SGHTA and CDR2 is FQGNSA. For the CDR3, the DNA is TGTGCCAGCAGCCTTAATAGCGGGGGGCGACACAATGAGCAGTTCTTC. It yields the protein CASSLNSGGRHNEQFF.

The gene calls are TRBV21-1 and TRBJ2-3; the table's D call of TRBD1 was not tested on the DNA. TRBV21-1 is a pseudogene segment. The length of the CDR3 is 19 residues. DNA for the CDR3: TGTGCCAGCACCGCGACAGTTTTGGCGGTGGCTGCCGAGGTAGATACGCAGTATTTT. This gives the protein CASTATVLAVAAEVDTQYF.